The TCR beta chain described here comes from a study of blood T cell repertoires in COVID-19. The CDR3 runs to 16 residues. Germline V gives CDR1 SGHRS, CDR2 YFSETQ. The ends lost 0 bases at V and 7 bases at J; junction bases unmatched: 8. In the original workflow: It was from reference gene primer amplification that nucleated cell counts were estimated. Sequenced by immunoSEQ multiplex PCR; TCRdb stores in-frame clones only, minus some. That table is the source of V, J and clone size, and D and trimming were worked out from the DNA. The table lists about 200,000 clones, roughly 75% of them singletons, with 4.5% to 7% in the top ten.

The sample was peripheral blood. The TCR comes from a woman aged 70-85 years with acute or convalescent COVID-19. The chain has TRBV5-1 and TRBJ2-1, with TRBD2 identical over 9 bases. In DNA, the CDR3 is TGCGCCAGCAGCTTGGTGCTAGCGGGATGGGGGAATGAGCAGTTCTTC. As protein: CASSLVLAGWGNEQFF.